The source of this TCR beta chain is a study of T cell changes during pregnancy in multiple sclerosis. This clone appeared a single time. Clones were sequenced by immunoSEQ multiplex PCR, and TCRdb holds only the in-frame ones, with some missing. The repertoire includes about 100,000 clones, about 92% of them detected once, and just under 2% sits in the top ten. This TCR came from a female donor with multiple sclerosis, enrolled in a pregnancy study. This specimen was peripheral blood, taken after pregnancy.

Written as DNA, the CDR3 is TGTGCCAGCAGCGTTTCTATCCGCACAGATACGCAGTATTTT. Its translation: CASSVSIRTDTQYF. The chain couples TRBV9 to TRBJ2-3; D not certain. V gave up 2 bases and J gave up 1 base, with 8 bases separating them. Germline CDR1 reads SGDLS; CDR2 reads YYNGEE. This CDR3 contains 14 residues.